These T cell receptor beta chains were read from a single sample in a study of memory CD4+ T cells and cytomegalovirus serostatus. Repertoires were generated with immunoSEQ multiplex PCR, while TCRdb's copy carries only in-frame clones and drops some. The sample shows 40,000 or so clones, roughly three quarters of them seen only once. The sequencing input was memory CD4+ T cells from blood. The receptors come from an adult in good health and CMV-seronegative. Both conserved end residues are part of each CDR3. D genes are given only for firm matches. Size tells how often a clone was seen (once, few, many) or the class of an expanded clone, and some rows leave it out.

>TRBV2|.|TRBJ2-2|.
TGTGCCAGCAGAGAGCAAGGGCGGGGCGGGGAGCTGTTTTTT
CASREQGRGGELFF
>TRBV2|.|TRBJ2-3|.
TGTGCCAGCAGGGCCGGGACCCAGTATTTT
CASRAGTQYF
>TRBV4-2|.|TRBJ2-1|.
TGTGCCAGCAGCCATTTTCTCAGGGAAAATGAGCAGTTCTTC
CASSHFLRENEQFF
>TRBV18|TRBD2|TRBJ2-3|.
TGTGCCAGCTCACCACCCCTTGGAAGGCCGGGACTAGCGGGAGGGATGGCAGATACGCAGTATTTT
CASSPPLGRPGLAGGMADTQYF
>TRBV9|.|TRBJ2-7|once
TGTGCCAGCAGCGTAGGCCCCCCCTACGAGCAGTACTTC
CASSVGPPYEQYF
>TRBV10-3|.|TRBJ2-2|.
TGTGCCATCACTGGCAGCGGACCCGGGGAGCTGTTTTTT
CAITGSGPGELFF
>TRBV7-6|TRBD1|TRBJ2-3|.
TGTGCCAGCAGCGGGACAGGGGTGGATACGCAGTATTTT
CASSGTGVDTQYF
>TRBV6-5|TRBD1|TRBJ1-3|.
TGTGCCAGCAGCCGGACAGGGGGAAACACCATATATTTT
CASSRTGGNTIYF
>TRBV19|TRBD2|TRBJ2-7|.
TGTGCCAGTAGTCTACGGACTAGCGGGAGGACCCACGAGCAGTACTTC
CASSLRTSGRTHEQYF
>TRBV4-2|.|TRBJ2-7|.
TGTGCCAGCAGCCAAGGTACCCGGAGCCACGAGCAGTACTTC
CASSQGTRSHEQYF
>TRBV2|TRBD1|TRBJ1-2|.
TGTGCCAGCAGAGTACAGGGGCGGGCTGATGGCTACACCTTC
CASRVQGRADGYTF
>TRBV13|TRBD2|TRBJ2-1|.
TGTGCCAGCAGCGCGGGACTAGCGGTCGATGAGCAGTTCTTC
CASSAGLAVDEQFF
>TRBV7-8|TRBD2|TRBJ2-1|.
TGTGCCAGCAGTTCAGGGGATAGCGGGATAGGAGATGAGCAGTTCTTC
CASSSGDSGIGDEQFF
>TRBV7-9|.|TRBJ2-7|.
TGTGCCAGCAGCGATCAGGGTTACGAGCAGTACTTC
CASSDQGYEQYF
>TRBV6-4|.|TRBJ1-2|.
TGTGCCAATACCGGACTATTTAACTATGGCTACACCTTC
CANTGLFNYGYTF
>TRBV19|.|TRBJ2-7|.
TGTGCCAGTAATATAGCGAATGGCTACGAGCAGTACTTC
CASNIANGYEQYF
>TRBV27|.|TRBJ1-5|.
TGTGCCAGCAGTTTATGGTGGGGGCGGTATCAGCCCCAGCATTTT
CASSLWWGRYQPQHF
>TRBV10-3|TRBD1|TRBJ1-1|once
TGTGCCATCAGGACAGGGTCTGCTGAAGCTTTCTTT
CAIRTGSAEAFF
>TRBV7-6|.|TRBJ2-6|.
TGTGCCAGCAGCTTATACACAGACAGTTCTGGGGCCAACGTCCTGACTTTC
CASSLYTDSSGANVLTF
>TRBV5-6|.|TRBJ1-6|.
TGTGCCAGCAGCCGCGGGGAACGGAATTCACCCCTCCACTTT
CASSRGERNSPLHF
>TRBV6-5|TRBD1|TRBJ2-1|.
TGTGCCAGCAGCCGAGACAGGGCAAGTGAGCAGTTCTTC
CASSRDRASEQFF
>TRBV4-2|.|TRBJ1-4|.
TGTGCCAGCAGCCAAGAGATCGAAGAGAATGAAAAACTGTTTTTT
CASSQEIEENEKLFF
>TRBV30|.|TRBJ1-6|.
TGTGCCTGGAGGCCGTCGGGCACCCTCCACTTT
CAWRPSGTLHF
>TRBV19|.|TRBJ1-2|.
TGTGCCAGTAGTTCCCGGGGGAGAAGTAACTATGGCTACACCTTC
CASSSRGRSNYGYTF
>TRBV11-3|.|TRBJ2-7|.
TGTGCCAGCAGCCGAACGGACCTGACCTACGAGCAGTACTTC
CASSRTDLTYEQYF
>TRBV11-1|TRBD1|TRBJ2-5|.
TGTGCCAGCAGCTTAGCGGGACAGCTCCAAGAGACCCAGTACTTC
CASSLAGQLQETQYF
>TRBV10-3|.|TRBJ2-1|.
TGTGCCATCAGTGAGGGCGCGGGGCAGGGGGTCGGCAATGAGCAGTTCTTC
CAISEGAGQGVGNEQFF
>TRBV5-8|TRBD2|TRBJ2-7|few
TGTGCCAGCAGCTTGACATCTAGCGGCGGGTCCTACGAGCAGTACTTC
CASSLTSSGGSYEQYF
>TRBV7-8|.|TRBJ2-5|once
TGTGCCAGCAGTAGAGGGAGGACTGGCCAAGAGACCCAGTACTTC
CASSRGRTGQETQYF
>TRBV2|TRBD2|TRBJ2-1|.
TGTGCCAGCAGTCCTAGCGGGATGGCCTCCTACAATGAGCAGTTCTTC
CASSPSGMASYNEQFF
>TRBV15|.|TRBJ2-5|.
TGTGCCACCAGCAGAGATGCGCAGACCCAGTACTTC
CATSRDAQTQYF
>TRBV4-1|.|TRBJ1-1|.
TGCGCCAGCAGCCAAGATTCCGGGAAGAAGGGTGAAGCTTTCTTT
CASSQDSGKKGEAFF
>TRBV4-3|.|TRBJ1-2|few
TGCGCCAGCAGCCAAGAATTGGGTCAGGGCTACACCTTC
CASSQELGQGYTF
>TRBV6-5|TRBD2|TRBJ2-1|.
TGTGCCAGCAGTAACTCAGGACTAGCGGGAGCTAATGAGCAGTTCTTC
CASSNSGLAGANEQFF
>TRBV5-1|.|TRBJ2-1|.
TGCGCCAGCAGCTTTAGCGGTAACAATGAGCAGTTCTTC
CASSFSGNNEQFF
>TRBV7-2|.|TRBJ2-7|.
TGTGCCAGCAGCTTTACAGGGCCCTTCGTGGACGAGCAGTACTTC
CASSFTGPFVDEQYF
>TRBV19|TRBD1|TRBJ1-1|.
TGTGCCAGTTCGGGACAGGGGAACACTGAAGCTTTCTTT
CASSGQGNTEAFF
>TRBV11-2|TRBD2|TRBJ2-3|.
TGTGCCAGCAGCTACCTACCGGGACTAGCGGGCACAGATACGCAGTATTTT
CASSYLPGLAGTDTQYF
>TRBV5-4|.|TRBJ2-1|.
TGTGCCAGCAGCAACCCGCGTGCAGAAATGAGGCAGTTCTTC
CASSNPRAEMRQFF
>TRBV7-9|.|TRBJ1-1|.
TGTGCCAGCAGCCCTATGACGGTAAAAGCTTTCTTT
CASSPMTVKAFF
>TRBV19|TRBD1|TRBJ2-7|.
TGTGCCAGTAGTATAGATCCAGTTCGGGACAGGGATGGCGGAATCTACGAGCAGTACTTC
CASSIDPVRDRDGGIYEQYF
>TRBV2|.|TRBJ1-2|.
TGTGCCAGCAGTGAGTTCGGATTCAGAATAACTAACTATGGCTACACCTTC
CASSEFGFRITNYGYTF
>TRBV6-1|.|TRBJ1-5|.
TGTGCCAGCAAGTTTAGCAATCAGCCCCAGCATTTT
CASKFSNQPQHF
>TRBV5-6|.|TRBJ2-7|.
TGTGCCAGCAGCCGGGACGGGCCCTACGAGCAGTACTTC
CASSRDGPYEQYF